The 29 T cell receptor beta chains given below trace back to one sample, sequenced in a study of shared clonotypes between healthy human individuals. Profiled with immunoSEQ multiplex PCR; TCRdb holds only in-frame clones, not every one. The sample holds roughly 2.2 million clones, under 95% seen once. Sequenced: naive CD4+ T cells from PBMCs. The subset was: CD45RA+ positively selected. The receptors here all came from a man aged 18 to 30 in good health. Some clones in this sample may be carry-over from other donors' samples.

This chain uses TRBV28 with TRBJ2-7; D remains ambiguous. Trimming shortened V by 4 bases and J by 3 bases, and 13 bases separated the two germline ends. Germline CDR1 MDHEN, CDR2 SYDVKM. The CDR3 contains 14 residues. For the CDR3, the DNA is TGTGCCAGCAGTTCCCCGCTGGGCCTCTACGAGCAGTACTTC. Translated, it gives CASSSPLGLYEQYF.

The chain has TRBV19 and TRBJ2-6, with D maybe TRBD2 (6 bases). CDR3 length: 16 amino acids. Germline V gene sequence: CDR1 LNHDA, CDR2 SQIVND (reference sequence). V dropped 6 bases and J dropped 4 bases, with 16 bases sitting between them. CDR3 region: CASSPRELVGANVLTF. The CDR3 DNA is TGTGCCAGTAGCCCCCGGGAGCTAGTCGGGGCCAACGTCCTGACTTTC.

With respect to this clone: The sample has other DNA sequences that encode this CDR3 too. The chain uses TRBV2 and TRBJ2-3, with no clear D. Germline CDR1 SNHLY, CDR2 FYNNEI. The CDR3 contains 13 residues. V lost 4 bases and J 0 bases, leaving 5 bases between the germline ends. The CDR3 here is CASSADSTDTQYF. The CDR3 DNA follows: TGTGCCAGCAGTGCGGATAGCACAGATACGCAGTATTTT.

The chain joins TRBV4-1 to TRBJ2-5; D unclear. V was cut by 2 bases and J by 1 base, with 5 bases left in between. Germline CDR1 MGHRA, CDR2 YSYEKL. The CDR3 is made up of 13 amino acids. CDR3 sequence reads: CASSQPFQETQYF. The CDR3 nucleotides read TGCGCCAGCAGCCAACCTTTCCAAGAGACCCAGTACTTC.

V gene TRBV7-2 combines with J gene TRBJ2-5; 11 bases fit TRBD1. V was pared by 3 bases and J by 2 bases, with 2 bases of the junction left unmatched. Per germline, CDR1 SGHTA and CDR2 FQGNSA. This CDR3 region has 15 residues. CDR3 bases: TGTGCCAGCAGCTTCCGGGACAGGGGGCAAGAGACCCAGTACTTC. It yields the protein CASSFRDRGQETQYF.

The V gene is TRBV6-1, the J gene TRBJ2-5; no clear D. The CDR3 sequence is 12 residues long. V was clipped by 8 bases and J by 4 bases, with 11 bases between them. Germline loops: CDR1 MNHNS, CDR2 SASEGT. In nucleotides, the CDR3 is TGTGCCAGCGCAAGTCCCGGAGAGACCCAGTACTTC. Amino acids: CASASPGETQYF.

To note about this clone: Other nucleotide sequences from this sample produce the same CDR3. V is TRBV5-1 and J is TRBJ1-3; D not certain. This CDR3 is 16 amino acids long. With 0 bases removed from V and 0 bases from J, the gap between germline ends came to 10 bases. Germline CDR1 reads SGHRS; CDR2 reads YFSETQ. CDR3 sequence: CASSLGGTSSGNTIYF. The CDR3 DNA sequence: TGCGCCAGCAGCTTGGGCGGCACATCCTCTGGAAACACCATATATTTT.

In DNA, the CDR3 is TGCGCCAGCAGCCAAGTGGTCGGGGCCGACAATGAGCAGTTCTTC. Its protein is CASSQVVGADNEQFF. The gene calls are TRBV4-3 and TRBJ2-1, with D perhaps being TRBD1 or TRBD2 (5 bases each). Germline CDR1 LGHNA, CDR2 YSLEER. V dropped 1 base and J dropped 5 bases, with 12 bases sitting between them. The CDR3 runs 15 residues.

The J gene is TRBJ2-3, the V gene TRBV10-3; D may match TRBD1 or TRBD2 (5 bases each). Trimming cost V 4 bases and J 2 bases, with 13 bases left between them. The CDR3 is 15 residues long. Germline-derived CDR1 and CDR2 are ENHRY and SYGVKD. The CDR3 sequence: CAISGGGRPTDTQYF. CDR3 nucleotides: TGTGCCATCAGTGGGGGCGGGCGCCCCACAGATACGCAGTATTTT.

The rearrangement joins TRBV11-2 to TRBJ2-5, with 12 bases lining up with TRBD2. With V trimmed by 0 bases and J by 7 bases, 6 bases remained unmatched. Germline values: CDR1 SGHAT, CDR2 FQNNGV. CDR3 size: 16 residues. In DNA, the CDR3 is TGTGCCAGCAGCTTAGAGACTAGCGGGAGCCACGGGACCCAGTACTTC. Protein product: CASSLETSGSHGTQYF. The whole variable domain, filled in from reference TRBV11-2 and TRBJ2-5, reads EAGVAQSPRYKIIEKRQSVAFWCNPISGHATLYWYQQILGQGPKLLIQFQNNGVVDDSQLPKDRFSAERLKGVDSTLKIQPAKLEDSAVYLCASSLETSGSHGTQYFGPGTRLLVL.

This chain links TRBV10-1 with TRBJ2-7; D might be TRBD1 (5 bases). V shed 5 bases and J shed 2 bases, with 13 bases lying between them. CDR1 is WNHNN and CDR2 is SYGVQD in the germline V gene (reference sequence). The CDR3 extends over 14 amino acids. The CDR3 region has the DNA TGCGCCAGCAGTCCGGCAGGGCTCACCTACGAGCAGTACTTC. This translates into CASSPAGLTYEQYF.

The chain has TRBV7-3 and TRBJ2-5; D not certain. There are 13 residues in the CDR3. V lost 2 bases, J lost 2 bases, and 6 bases lay in between. Germline values: CDR1 SGHTA, CDR2 FQGTGA. This CDR3 is CASSLYSQETQYF. CDR3 coding DNA: TGTGCCAGCAGCTTATATAGTCAAGAGACCCAGTACTTC.

J is TRBJ2-1 and V is TRBV7-3; perhaps TRBD2 as D (5 bases). The germline CDR1 and CDR2 sequences are SGHTA and FQGTGA. The CDR3 loop spans 16 amino acids. Between the trimmed V and J ends, which lost 2 bases and 1 base, there was a span of 12 bases. The CDR3 DNA is TGTGCCAGCAGCTTATACCCGGGATTGTCCTACAATGAGCAGTTCTTC. It yields the protein CASSLYPGLSYNEQFF.

This clone came up once. The chain uses TRBV4-1 and TRBJ1-1, with D uncertain. Germline loops: CDR1 MGHRA, CDR2 YSYEKL. This CDR3 is built from 14 residues. V lost 1 base, J lost 1 base, and 7 bases lay in between. DNA of the CDR3: TGCGCCAGCAGCCAAGTCGGAACGAACACTGAAGCTTTCTTT. This encodes CASSQVGTNTEAFF.

This clone came up once. The chain uses TRBV2 and TRBJ2-7; TRBD2 matches 11 bases. Germline V gene data show CDR1 as SNHLY and CDR2 as FYNNEI. V trimming: 7 bases; J trimming: 3 bases; junction bases outside the gene matches: 8. This CDR3 spans 15 amino acids. The CDR3: CASKPGLADFYEQYF. CDR3 in DNA: TGTGCCAGCAAACCGGGACTAGCGGATTTCTACGAGCAGTACTTC.

The V call is TRBV7-9, the J call TRBJ2-3; D is undetermined. This CDR3 is built from 12 residues. In germline, CDR1 is SEHNR, CDR2 FQNEAQ (reference sequence). The V and J ends lost 5 bases and 6 bases respectively, with 9 bases between them. CDR3 nucleotide sequence: TGTGCCAGCAGCCCCCGACGGGATACGCAGTATTTT. Protein: CASSPRRDTQYF.

This clone was found once. The J gene is TRBJ1-5, the V gene TRBV2, with 9 bases lining up with TRBD1. The CDR3 contains 16 residues. The J segment lost 2 bases and the V segment lost 6 bases, leaving 8 bases of the junction unmatched. Germline V gives CDR1 SNHLY, CDR2 FYNNEI. The CDR3 bases are TGTGCCAGCAGCGCAATTTGGACAGGGGGCAATCAGCCCCAGCATTTT. It specifies CASSAIWTGGNQPQHF.

The CDR3 region has the DNA TGTGCCAGCAGTGATAGGGCCGATCAACCACGGGAGCAGTACTTC. This codes for CASSDRADQPREQYF. V and J are TRBV6-1 and TRBJ2-7; no definite D call. The germline V gene has CDR1 MNHNS and CDR2 SASEGT. CDR3 length: 15 amino acids. V lost 3 bases and J 7 bases, leaving 19 bases between the germline ends.

The chain carries TRBV6-1 and TRBJ1-4; 10 nucleotides match TRBD1. The CDR3 runs to 15 residues. J gave up 5 bases and V 7 bases, and 7 bases lay outside the gene matches. CDR1 is MNHNS, CDR2 SASEGT, per germline. CDR3 nucleotide sequence: TGTGCCAGCAAATATGTGGGACAGGGGAATGAAAAACTGTTTTTT. This codes for CASKYVGQGNEKLFF.

The gene calls are TRBV7-9 and TRBJ1-1; 7 positions match TRBD1. The V gene's germline CDR1 is SEHNR and CDR2 FQNEAQ (reference sequence). This CDR3 contains 15 residues. With V trimmed by 5 bases and J by 0 bases, 6 bases remained unmatched. CDR3 protein: CASSPQGTVNTEAFF. The CDR3 region has the DNA TGTGCCAGCAGCCCACAGGGGACGGTGAACACTGAAGCTTTCTTT. Together with reference TRBV7-9 and TRBJ1-1, the CDR3 gives the full variable domain: DTGVSQNPRHKITKRGQNVTFRCDPISEHNRLYWYRQTLGQGPEFLTYFQNEAQLEKSRLLSDRFSAERPKGSFSTLEIQRTEQGDSAMYLCASSPQGTVNTEAFFGQGTRLTVV.

The rearrangement joins TRBV27 to TRBJ1-2; possibly TRBD1 for D (6 bases). Germline V CDR1 and CDR2: MNHEY, SMNVEV (reference sequence). CDR3 length equals 15 residues. Trimming stripped 4 bases from V and 2 bases from J, with 14 bases between. CDR3 in DNA: TGTGCCAGCAGTTCCCGGACAGCAACAAACTATGGCTACACCTTC. It encodes CASSSRTATNYGYTF.

This chain connects TRBV9 to TRBJ2-2; D remains ambiguous. V was trimmed by 0 bases and J by 6 bases, leaving 6 bases between them. Germline CDR1 reads SGDLS; CDR2 reads YYNGEE. This CDR3 has 13 residues. The CDR3 DNA is TGTGCCAGCAGCGTAGCTATACCCGGGGAGCTGTTTTTT. Translation: CASSVAIPGELFF.

This sequence joins TRBV7-9 and TRBJ2-7; 7 positions agree with TRBD1. Germline V gives CDR1 SEHNR, CDR2 FQNEAQ (reference sequence). This CDR3 contains 13 residues. J gave up 5 bases and V 4 bases, and 5 bases lay outside the gene matches. CDR3 protein: CASSYSDRDEQYF. The CDR3 region has the DNA TGTGCCAGCAGCTACTCAGACAGGGACGAGCAGTACTTC.

Concerning this clone itself: The same CDR3 can be traced to other DNA sequences in this sample. The chain employs TRBV7-6 and TRBJ1-1; D gene unclear. V dropped 0 bases and J dropped 1 base, with 3 bases sitting between them. This CDR3 contains 13 residues. CDR1 is SGHVS and CDR2 is FNYEAQ in the germline V gene. This CDR3 is CASSLAENTEAFF. CDR3 in DNA: TGTGCCAGCAGCTTAGCCGAGAACACTGAAGCTTTCTTT.

A note on this clone: Additional DNA sequences in this sample encode the identical CDR3. The rearrangement joins TRBV5-6 to TRBJ2-3; D is possibly TRBD1 or TRBD2 (5 bases each). The germline gives CDR1 SGHDT, CDR2 YYEEEE. This CDR3 spans 14 amino acids. V lost 4 bases and J 0 bases, leaving 9 bases between the germline ends. CDR3 residues: CASSGGTSTDTQYF. DNA for the CDR3: TGTGCCAGCAGCGGGGGTACTAGCACAGATACGCAGTATTTT.

Concerning this clone: Other DNA sequences of this sample code for an identical CDR3. The chain joins TRBV6-1 to TRBJ1-5; tentative D call: TRBD1 (5 bases). CDR1 and CDR2 (germline): MNHNS, SASEGT. V dropped 4 bases and J dropped 1 base, with 11 bases sitting between them. There are 15 residues in the CDR3. The CDR3 reads CASSAPGPSNQPQHF. The CDR3 region has the DNA TGTGCCAGCAGTGCTCCGGGACCAAGCAATCAGCCCCAGCATTTT.

Remarks on this clone: Distinct nucleotide sequences in the sample also encode this CDR3. The rearrangement joins TRBV6-5 to TRBJ2-7, with D possibly called TRBD1 or TRBD2 (6 bases each). The V gene's germline CDR1 is MNHEY and CDR2 SVGAGI. With 6 bases removed from V and 4 bases from J, the gap between germline ends came to 10 bases. The CDR3 covers 12 residues. The CDR3 nucleotides are TGTGCCAGCAGCAGGGGAGGTTACGAGCAGTACTTC. Its translation is CASSRGGYEQYF.

The CDR3 DNA sequence: TGCGCCAGCAGCTTGTTGGGGCCGGGGGCGGACACTGAAGCTTTCTTT. Protein sequence: CASSLLGPGADTEAFF. The gene calls are TRBV5-1 and TRBJ1-1; D is perhaps TRBD1 (6 bases). The V end lost 1 base, the J end lost 3 bases, and 16 bases lay between the germline ends. This CDR3 comprises 16 residues. Germline CDR1 SGHRS, CDR2 YFSETQ.

The chain links TRBV11-3 to TRBJ1-5; D is unclear. The CDR3 runs 18 residues. The germline V gene encodes CDR1 SGHNT and CDR2 YENEEA. V was pared by 2 bases and J by 5 bases, with 22 bases between. The CDR3 region has the DNA TGTGCCAGCAGCTTAAAGTGGGGAGAGCCGGCAGCCGATCAGCCCCAGCATTTT. Its protein is CASSLKWGEPAADQPQHF. Filled out from reference TRBV11-3 and TRBJ1-5, the complete variable domain reads EAGVVQSPRYKIIEKKQPVAFWCNPISGHNTLYWYLQNLGQGPELLIRYENEEAVDDSQLPKDRFSAERLKGVDSTLKIQPAELGDSAVYLCASSLKWGEPAADQPQHFGDGTRLSIL.